This TCR beta chain was captured by sequencing in a study of shared clonotypes between healthy human individuals (TCRdb year 2020). For context, the study as a whole: The cohort included three men and a couple of women between 18 and 49 years of age. For each donor, CD4 naive and CD4 memory were each given three plates, CD8 naive was given two plates, and CD8 memory was given one plate. Blood TCR repertoires of several healthy adults were deeply sequenced to estimate repertoire size and the extent of clonotype sharing between individuals. Libraries were prepared and TCR repertoires were sequenced by different laboratories using diverse techniques, in order to increase sequencing depth and limit assay-specific biases. Per donor, leukapheresis produced somewhere between about 0.94 and 9 billion PBMCs.

As concerns this clone: Its antigen remains unidentified. No base quality information exists; no much larger clone differs at one position.

Healthy HIV-negative adults with no recently reported acute infections or vaccinations were included as donors. Only Caucasian adults living in Nashville, Tennessee, USA were represented among the donors. Magnetic negative selection was used to enrich CD4+ T cells, after which naive cells were positively selected on CD45RA and the negative fraction became the memory subset. Blood was collected by leukapheresis, and PBMCs were isolated by Ficoll-Histopaque density gradient centrifugation and then cryopreserved in liquid nitrogen vapor phase. Analytical flow cytometry was used to check the purity and quantity of every magnetically sorted T cell population. From each sorted fraction, genomic DNA was isolated and quantified by UV absorbance on a Nanodrop 2000c. Using the deep immunoSEQ assay, TCR CDR3 regions were amplified from genomic DNA by multiplex PCR. Extracted genomic DNA from each cell subset was distributed evenly across all wells of several immunoSEQ 96-well plates, and each plate was treated as a replicate. For sorted subsets, each replicate PCR was loaded with about 0.2 ug genomic DNA, equivalent to about 33,000 T cell genomes. The purified libraries were quantified using a Qubit 3.0 fluorometer, sized with a Bioanalyzer 2100, and then quantified again using the KAPA Library Quantification kit. Each immunoSEQ 96-well plate was sequenced on its own single-read 150-cycle Illumina NextSeq 550 flow cell. On the study's bioinformatics: Because the immunoSEQ output included only junctional sequences and no quality scores, the filtering could not be the same as the filtering used for full-length reads. Sequences were annotated with PyIR, a Python wrapper for IgBLAST v1.9, and V/J genes and CDR3 were assigned using IMGT germline references. Reads were filtered out if the reads had weak V/J assignments (E-value above 1e-6), no CDR3, stop codons, out-of-frame junctions, or ambiguous translated residues. V3J clonotypes were defined by identical inferred V gene, J gene, and CDR3 amino acid sequence. To compute the percentage overlap between repertoires, the number of shared unique clonotypes was divided by the size of the smaller repertoire. Repertoire richness was assessed with RTK rarefaction, the Chao1 estimator, and Recon v2.1 estimates of unobserved clonotypes. Generation probabilities were computed with OLGA for all TCRbeta clonotypes obtained by the gDNA method from a handful of donors. What TCRdb holds here is the immuneACCESS table cut down to in-frame rearrangements. Part of the clones is not present; checked against another copy, under half of the missing clones reflect an unresolved V gene, and the others are unexplained. That table gives V, J and clone size, and the DNA gave D and trimming. This sample comprises about 530,000 clones, 90% to 96% of them detected only once. The ten largest clones take up 0.06% of the sample.

On the study overall, not on this receptor specifically: The genetic and exposure-history diversity represented was limited by the small number of donors. When several donors were compared, the shared fraction of clonotypes was around 5.1% for naive CD4, about 4% for naive CD8, 2% to 2.5% for memory CD4, and 0.4% for memory CD8. Naive subsets generally had larger estimated clonotype richness than memory subsets did. Only blood was sampled, and tissue TCR repertoires likely differ from those in blood. Based on pairwise subsampling, the degree of clonotype sharing among donors was expected to be affected by sequencing depth. Even with the large sequencing depth, rarefaction of the sorted-subset datasets indicated that sequencing was incomplete. Higher generation probabilities were observed for clonotypes shared by all four sorted-subset donors than for non-shared clonotypes.

This TCR came from a woman in her 30s in good health. The source material was naive CD4+ T cells sorted from blood. The cell subset or site label corresponds to: CD45RA+ positively selected.

The CDR3: CASSTGAGNQPQHF. DNA sequence: TGTGCCAGCAGCACGGGGGCCGGAAATCAGCCCCAGCATTTT. The V gene is TRBV7-9 and the J gene is TRBJ1-5; TRBD1 is possibly the D segment (6 matching bases). The germline V gene (reference sequence) supplies CDR1 SEHNR and CDR2 FQNEAQ. The CDR3, cysteine through phenylalanine, is 14 amino acids long. The CDR3 DNA has 42 bases and is translated from base 1. The junction carries 12 bases between V and J, which are trimmed by 5 bases and 4 bases respectively.